Only a few counts were recorded for the clone carrying this TCR beta chain. These data belong to a study of blood T cell repertoires in COVID-19. Background on the study: Samples came from the United States, Italy and Spain, spanning acute and convalescent COVID-19. Sample material is recorded as cDNA or gDNA derived from T cells, B-cell-depleted T cells, or PBMCs.

As originally analysed: The assay estimated nucleated cells by amplifying reference gene primers. The protocol was immunoSEQ multiplex PCR, while the TCRdb copy is restricted to in-frame clones and leaves out a portion. V, J and clone size reflect that table, while D and trimming were determined from the DNA. The top ten clones hold around 4% of a sample with under 250,000 clones, about 80% of them seen once. Trimming shortened V by 4 bases and J by 0 bases, and 10 bases separated the two germline ends. Germline-derived CDR1 and CDR2 are MNHEY and SVGAGI. There are 14 residues in the CDR3. Sequenced sample: peripheral blood. The rearrangement joins TRBV6-5 to TRBJ2-7; D might be TRBD1 (5 bases). This receptor was identified in a man between 50 and 59 years old with active or convalescent COVID-19. The DNA for the CDR3 is TGTGCCAGCAGTTTGGACGGACACTCCTACGAGCAGTACTTC. It yields the protein CASSLDGHSYEQYF.